These T cell receptor beta chains were read from a single sample in a study of CD8+CD57+ T cells in acquired aplastic anemia. TCRdb analysed the reads with MiXCR anew, one entry per CDR3 protein. In the table there are about 240,000 distinct CDR3 sequences, around 45% of which are singletons. The sequenced sample was sorted CD4+, CD8+, or CD8+CD57+ T cells (not recorded which) from PBMCs. The receptors were sampled from a human donor with aplastic anemia. Both conserved end residues are part of each CDR3. A D gene is named only where the DNA matches it firmly. Not every row has a clone size; where given, it reads once, few, many or a size class.

J gene,D gene,V gene,clone size,CDR3 protein,CDR3 DNA
TRBJ2-1,TRBD2,TRBV7-8,NA,CASSPDSGTSFLHEQFF,TGTGCCAGCAGCCCCGACTCCGGGACTAGTTTTCTCCATGAGCAGTTCTTC
TRBJ2-7,NA,TRBV5-1,few,CASSLEHSLPVGYEQYF,TGCGCCAGCAGCTTGGAACATTCCCTCCCGGTGGGCTACGAGCAGTACTTC
TRBJ2-7,TRBD2,TRBV7-9,NA,CASARLAIYEQYF,TGTGCCAGTGCGAGACTAGCGATATACGAGCAGTACTTC
TRBJ2-7,NA,TRBV27,NA,CASGTFSYEQYF,TGTGCCAGCGGCACTTTCTCCTACGAGCAGTACTTC
TRBJ2-7,TRBD1,TRBV3-1,few,CASSQEDRATYEQYF,TGTGCCAGCAGCCAAGAGGACAGGGCTACCTACGAGCAGTACTTC
TRBJ1-1,NA,TRBV30,many,CAWSPLNTEAFF,TGTGCCTGGAGTCCCCTGAACACTGAAGCTTTCTTT
TRBJ2-7,NA,TRBV4-1,many,CASSQALGWYEQYF,TGCGCCAGCAGCCAAGCGTTAGGGTGGTACGAGCAGTACTTC
TRBJ2-1,TRBD2,TRBV25-1,NA,CASSARDRASGRVYNEQFF,TGTGCCAGCAGTGCTAGAGATCGGGCTAGCGGGAGGGTTTACAATGAGCAGTTCTTC
TRBJ2-2,NA,TRBV9,many,CASSVGTGELFF,TGTGCCAGCAGCGTAGGGACCGGGGAGCTGTTTTTT
TRBJ2-1,NA,TRBV15,many,CATSREIRVYNEQFF,TGTGCCACCAGCAGAGAGATCAGGGTTTACAATGAGCAGTTCTTC
TRBJ2-5,TRBD1,TRBV20-1,NA,CSARAGQGMSYF,TGCAGTGCTAGAGCGGGACAGGGGATGTCGTACTTC
TRBJ2-5,NA,TRBV7-9,NA,CASSLAQMYQETQYF,TGTGCCAGCAGCTTAGCGCAGATGTACCAAGAGACCCAGTACTTC
TRBJ1-1,NA,TRBV7-3,many,CASSSSGGNTEAFF,TGTGCCAGCAGCTCGTCGGGGGGGAACACTGAAGCTTTCTTT
TRBJ1-6,NA,TRBV10-3,NA,CASARGGEAGSPLHF,TGTGCCAGCGCCCGGGGTGGGGAGGCTGGATCACCCCTCCACTTT
TRBJ2-7,NA,TRBV7-9,many,CASSPTPVQVMDSYEQYF,TGTGCCAGCAGCCCCACGCCCGTACAGGTCATGGACTCCTACGAGCAGTACTTC
TRBJ2-3,NA,TRBV4-1,many,CASSQDGSTDTQYF,TGCGCCAGCAGCCAAGATGGCAGCACAGATACGCAGTATTTT
TRBJ2-1,TRBD2,TRBV2,many,CASLASGSNEQFF,TGTGCCAGCCTGGCTAGCGGGAGCAATGAGCAGTTCTTC
TRBJ1-1,TRBD1,TRBV4-1,NA,CASSQDWTGGTEAFF,TGCGCCAGCAGCCAAGACTGGACAGGGGGCACTGAAGCTTTCTTT
TRBJ2-2,TRBD1,TRBV20-1,once,CSAKNWGPGQSAPEELFF,TGCAGTGCCAAGAATTGGGGACCGGGACAGTCGGCCCCCGAGGAGCTGTTTTTT
TRBJ1-4,TRBD1,TRBV7-8,many,CASSLGQGLAGEKLFF,TGTGCCAGCAGCTTAGGACAGGGGCTCGCCGGTGAAAAACTGTTTTTT
TRBJ2-7,TRBD2,TRBV9,many,CASNPGLAGPYEQYF,TGTGCCAGCAACCCGGGACTAGCGGGGCCCTACGAGCAGTACTTC
TRBJ1-2,NA,TRBV12-5,many,CASGLDRRNYGYTF,TGTGCTAGTGGTTTGGACAGGAGGAACTATGGCTACACCTTC
TRBJ1-6,TRBD1,TRBV13,NA,CATSFSGSGDSSYNSPLHF,TGTGCCACCTCGTTTAGCGGGAGTGGGGACAGCTCCTATAATTCACCCCTCCACTTT
TRBJ2-2,NA,TRBV10-3,NA,CAISENTGELFF,TGTGCCATCAGTGAGAACACCGGGGAGCTGTTTTTT
TRBJ2-7,TRBD1,TRBV12-3/TRBV12-4,many,CASRPWTGPSYEQYF,TGTGCCAGCAGGCCATGGACAGGGCCTTCCTACGAGCAGTACTTC
TRBJ1-2,NA,TRBV20-1,many,CSARDGSGYGYTF,TGCAGTGCTAGAGATGGGAGCGGCTATGGCTACACCTTC
TRBJ2-7,TRBD2,TRBV10-3,many,CAISEGGWTGRGEQYF,TGTGCCATCAGTGAGGGTGGCTGGACCGGGAGGGGCGAGCAGTACTTC
TRBJ2-7,TRBD1,TRBV6-5,few,CASSYWDREKFEQYF,TGTGCCAGCAGTTACTGGGACAGGGAGAAATTCGAGCAGTACTTC
TRBJ1-1,NA,TRBV30,few,CAWRGGDIEAFF,TGTGCCTGGCGGGGGGGGGACATTGAAGCTTTCTTT
TRBJ2-7,NA,TRBV24-1,once,CATSDPRTLGGSYEQYF,TGTGCCACCAGTGATCCCCGTACCTTGGGGGGCTCCTACGAGCAGTACTTC
TRBJ2-3,TRBD2,TRBV9,NA,CASSVEGSGVYTDTQYF,TGTGCCAGCAGCGTAGAAGGTAGCGGGGTGTACACAGATACGCAGTATTTT
TRBJ2-7,NA,TRBV9,once,CASSATGKPYEQYF,TGTGCCAGCAGCGCTACCGGGAAGCCCTACGAGCAGTACTTC
TRBJ2-3,NA,TRBV4-1,many,CASSVRPSDTRDTQYF,TGCGCCAGCAGCGTACGCCCGTCGGACACGCGAGATACGCAGTATTTT
TRBJ2-1,NA,TRBV25-1,NA,CASSVQAGVYNEQLF,TGTGCCAGCAGTGTCCAAGCGGGTGTTTACAATGAGCAGCTCTTC
TRBJ2-5,TRBD1,TRBV7-9,few,CASSGQGKGETQYF,TGTGCCAGCAGCGGACAGGGAAAAGGGGAGACCCAGTACTTC
TRBJ2-3,TRBD2,TRBV6-4,many,CASSDSSGRDTQYF,TGTGCCAGCAGTGACTCTAGCGGGAGAGATACGCAGTATTTT
TRBJ2-2,NA,TRBV4-1,NA,CASSQAGELFF,TGCGCCAGCAGCCAAGCCGGGGAGCTGTTTTTT
TRBJ2-7,NA,TRBV13,many,CASSFGVREQYF,TGTGCCAGCAGTTTCGGGGTGAGGGAGCAGTACTTC
TRBJ2-1,NA,TRBV19,NA,CASEDGYNEQFF,TGTGCCAGTGAGGACGGCTACAATGAGCAGTTCTTC
TRBJ2-7,TRBD1,TRBV11-2,many,CASSPPSGQPYEQYF,TGTGCCAGCAGCCCTCCCTCGGGACAGCCCTACGAGCAGTACTTC
TRBJ1-4,TRBD1,TRBV12-3/TRBV12-4,NA,CASSPLKPGTGYEKLFF,TGTGCCAGCAGTCCCCTCAAACCCGGGACAGGGTATGAAAAACTGTTTTTT
TRBJ2-1,TRBD2,TRBV29-1,many,CSVEDRLAGENEQFF,TGCAGCGTTGAAGATAGGCTAGCGGGAGAAAATGAGCAGTTCTTC
TRBJ2-7,NA,TRBV5-1,NA,CASSLESARYEQYF,TGCGCCAGCAGCTTGGAAAGTGCCCGCTACGAGCAGTACTTC
TRBJ1-5,NA,TRBV9,NA,CASSANGQLQETQHF,TGTGCCAGCAGCGCGAACGGACAACTCCAAGAGACCCAGCATTTT
TRBJ2-7,TRBD2,TRBV20-1,NA,CSADTGTSSYERYF,TGCAGTGCTGACACCGGGACTAGCAGTTACGAGCGGTACTTC
TRBJ2-5,TRBD1,TRBV20-1,NA,CSARDREGTQYF,TGCAGTGCTCGGGACAGGGAAGGGACCCAGTACTTC
TRBJ2-5,TRBD2,TRBV7-8,NA,CASSPLAGEQETQYF,TGTGCCAGCAGCCCACTAGCGGGAGAACAAGAGACCCAGTACTTC
TRBJ1-6,TRBD1,TRBV2,few,CARRQGHYNSPLHF,TGTGCCAGAAGACAGGGGCACTATAATTCACCCCTCCACTTT